This is a list of T cell receptor beta chains from one sample in a study of cytomegalovirus exposure and HLA in healthy donors. The protocol was immunoSEQ multiplex PCR, while the TCRdb copy is restricted to in-frame clones and leaves out a portion. The sample consists of 98,000 or so clones, around 95% of them appearing once. The sequenced sample consisted of PBMCs. These receptors all come from a woman aged 18-30 years in good health and CMV-seronegative. Each CDR3 is given with its conserved first and last residue. D genes are given only for firm matches.

CDR3	DNA	V	D	J
CASSLDRNQPQHF	TGTGCCAGCAGCTTAGATCGGAATCAGCCCCAGCATTTT	TRBV11-2	-	TRBJ1-5
CASSLTSGGLYEQYF	TGTGCCAGCAGCCTGACTAGCGGGGGGCTCTACGAGCAGTACTTC	TRBV7-2	TRBD2	TRBJ2-7
CASSNGRAGRAETEAFF	TGCGCCAGCAGTAACGGGAGGGCAGGGAGAGCGGAGACTGAAGCTTTCTTT	TRBV4-1	-	TRBJ1-1
CASSSDRGSPSRTDTQYF	TGTGCCAGCAGCTCTGACAGGGGCTCACCGTCCCGCACAGATACGCAGTATTTT	TRBV7-9	TRBD1	TRBJ2-3
CASSTMTGTGAYEQYF	TGTGCCAGTAGTACCATGACCGGGACAGGGGCCTACGAGCAGTACTTC	TRBV19	TRBD1	TRBJ2-7
CASSTGGGETQYF	TGCGCCAGCAGCACCGGGGGGGGTGAGACCCAGTACTTC	TRBV5-1	TRBD2	TRBJ2-5
CASSPRDTRVGELFF	TGTGCCAGCTCACCACGAGACACGCGGGTCGGGGAGCTGTTTTTT	TRBV18	-	TRBJ2-2
CASSHTAHRGYTF	TGTGCCAGCAGTCACACAGCACACAGGGGCTACACCTTC	TRBV27	-	TRBJ1-2
CASSYSGFSGNTIYF	TGTGCCAGCAGCTATTCGGGTTTTTCTGGAAACACCATATATTTT	TRBV6-5	-	TRBJ1-3
CASSLRDRKNYGYTF	TGTGCCAGCAGCTTAAGGGACAGGAAGAACTATGGCTACACCTTC	TRBV5-6	TRBD1	TRBJ1-2